A selection of T cell receptor beta chains follows, all from one sample in a study of blood T cell repertoires in COVID-19. TCRdb keeps only in-frame clones here, not all; method: immunoSEQ multiplex PCR. The sample yields 350,000 to 400,000 clones, 89% seen once. Material: peripheral blood. The origin of the receptors is a woman in her twenties or thirties with COVID-19, enrolled during active disease. The conserved cysteine and the conserved F or W are not part of the CDR3 here. A D gene is named only where the DNA matches it firmly.

j_call: TRBJ2-7
d_call: .
v_call: TRBV7-2
cdr3_aa: ASSPDRSSYEQY

j_call: TRBJ1-2
d_call: TRBD1
v_call: TRBV11-2
cdr3_aa: ASSLFSGSLTGRSGYT

j_call: TRBJ1-1
d_call: .
v_call: TRBV12-3/TRBV12-4
cdr3_aa: ASSLDRSTEAF

j_call: TRBJ1-2
d_call: TRBD1
v_call: TRBV18
cdr3_aa: ASSPPRGTGYT

j_call: TRBJ1-1
d_call: TRBD1
v_call: TRBV9
cdr3_aa: ASSTGGDTEAF

j_call: TRBJ1-3
d_call: TRBD1
v_call: TRBV4-1
cdr3_aa: ASSYTTGRGNTIY

j_call: TRBJ1-2
d_call: TRBD1
v_call: TRBV5-1
cdr3_aa: ASSLVQGGYYGYT

j_call: TRBJ2-1
d_call: TRBD2
v_call: TRBV5-8
cdr3_aa: ASSQGTSGSNEQF

j_call: TRBJ2-3
d_call: TRBD1
v_call: TRBV11-3
cdr3_aa: ASSLSLGTGADTQY

j_call: TRBJ2-2
d_call: TRBD2
v_call: TRBV2
cdr3_aa: ASTEGGLAGRAGELF

j_call: TRBJ2-1
d_call: .
v_call: TRBV4-1
cdr3_aa: ASSHPLGNEQF

j_call: TRBJ1-5
d_call: .
v_call: TRBV12-3/TRBV12-4
cdr3_aa: ASSLGRDQPQH

j_call: TRBJ2-7
d_call: TRBD1
v_call: TRBV2
cdr3_aa: ASRSSGTGAYEQY

j_call: TRBJ1-1
d_call: .
v_call: TRBV12-3/TRBV12-4
cdr3_aa: ASRPQGNTEAF

j_call: TRBJ1-1
d_call: .
v_call: TRBV7-9
cdr3_aa: ASSLQGSGTEAF

j_call: TRBJ1-2
d_call: .
v_call: TRBV6-6
cdr3_aa: ASSYSQGGYGYT

j_call: TRBJ2-5
d_call: TRBD1
v_call: TRBV19
cdr3_aa: ASSIGTGSETQY